This entry describes one T cell receptor (beta chain). It lacks a known antigen. No much larger clone exists at a distance of one base, and base qualities are not known. One collaborating source in Seattle enrolled patients while the patients were actively infected and followed the patients over time throughout the course of disease. The collaborating institutions used their own protocols to collect whole blood in K2EDTA tubes. For TCRbeta analysis, collaborators shipped samples in one of three forms: frozen whole blood, isolated PBMCs, or DNA extracted from either of those sample types. The data are from a study of blood T cell repertoires in COVID-19 (dated by TCRdb to about 2020). Context from the whole study: The collaborator samples originated in the United States, Italy and Spain and spanned the acute and convalescent phases of COVID-19. Where available, HLA class I and class II types were taken from metadata supplied by the sample provider and were not determined by assay-based typing. The repertoires were released in a freely available public database meant as a resource for research on the immune response to SARS-CoV-2. The dataset comprised deeply sampled blood TCRbeta repertoires from subjects exposed to, actively infected with, or recovered from COVID-19. The prospective study material was composed of cDNA or gDNA derived from T cells, B-cell-depleted T cells, or PBMCs. Nearly every sample came with metadata listing a de-identified subject ID, COVID-19 status, age in years and sex. Samples came from the ongoing ImmuneRACE study (first 160 participants) plus 1,254 subjects from 6 global collaborators. Study-level results and caveats: The amount of clinical and demographic metadata varied by source and participant and was provided uncurated.

The immunoSEQ Assay, a bias-controlled multiplex PCR, was used to amplify TCRbeta CDR3 regions from genomic DNA. In the source study's methods: The number of nucleated cells in each sample was estimated by amplification of reference gene primers within the assay. To quantify the absolute abundance of each unique TCRbeta CDR3 rearrangement, sequence reads were collapsed and filtered. For each sample, productive Simpson clonality was calculated as the square root of Simpson's diversity index over productive rearrangements. As stored in TCRdb, this immuneACCESS dataset retains in-frame rearrangements with V and J assigned. A fraction of the clones does not appear; measured against another copy, unresolved V genes explain less than half of the discrepancy, and the remainder lacks a known reason. V and J calls and clone size come straight from that table; D and trimming were deduced from the DNA. For this sample the table gives 350,000 to 500,000 clones, of which around 90% were detected only once. The ten largest make up 0.75% to 0.85% of the sample.

V sheds 5 bases and J sheds 2 bases, leaving 11 bases between their ends. The CDR3, cysteine through phenylalanine, is 14 amino acids long. Only CDR3 DNA is held: 42 bases, read in frame from base 1. CDR1 and CDR2 are drawn from the germline V gene (reference sequence): MNHNY, SVGAGI. The sample was peripheral blood. This sequence originates from a young man with COVID-19, enrolled during active disease. The chain is made from TRBV6-6 and TRBJ2-3; TRBD2 is a possible D gene, resting on 6 matching bases. The DNA sequence is given as TGTGCCAGCAGTCCTAGCGTAGTCACAGATACGCAGTATTTT. It codes for CASSPSVVTDTQYF.